Reported below is one TCR beta chain. Its cognate antigen is unknown. All donors participated as healthy donors of bone marrow. This entry belongs to a study of cytomegalovirus exposure and HLA in healthy donors. Points from the study as a whole: Most TCR sequences were rare, but some public TCRs occurred in many donors.

The primer mix had 60 Vbeta and 13 Jbeta primers. Authors' processing steps: About 11 million of some 80 million unique TCR beta chains were shared, per a later count. The repertoire was sequenced with immunoSEQ multiplex PCR; TCRdb's copy has only in-frame clones and lacks some. The V and J calls and the clone size are those of that table, but D and trimming were determined from the DNA. This sample's table reports about 50,000 clones. The CDR3 loop spans 16 amino acids. Germline V CDR1 and CDR2: MGHRA, YSYEKL. Trimming took off 1 base at V and 1 base at J, with 13 bases between the two ends. The receptor comes from a woman aged 18-29 years in good health and CMV-seronegative. V usage is TRBV4-1 and J usage is TRBJ2-5; D is possibly TRBD1 (5 bases). The sequencing input was PBMCs. The CDR3 here is CASSQGRGTSQETQYF. The CDR3 nucleotides are TGCGCCAGCAGCCAAGGAAGGGGCACTTCCCAAGAGACCCAGTACTTC.